A single TCR beta chain is shown here with its context. The CDR3 extends over 15 amino acids. Germline CDR1 and CDR2: ENHRY and SYGVKD. Unmatched junction bases numbered 6, after V lost 5 bases and J lost 5 bases. Libraries were prepared by immunoSEQ multiplex PCR; TCRdb keeps only in-frame clonotypes and omits some of them. This table holds 150,000 or so clones, around 84% found once. Brentuximab vedotin exposure varied, and every patient relapsed after autologous stem cell transplantation. The data are from a study of PD-1 blockade in classical Hodgkin lymphoma. The TCR originated in a human donor with classical Hodgkin lymphoma. The V and J genes are TRBV10-3 and TRBJ2-2; 9 positions match TRBD1. The sample was peripheral blood mononuclear cells (PBMCs), taken before the second cycle of nivolumab. The CDR3 reads CAISKGQGGTGELFF. The CDR3 DNA follows: TGTGCCATCAGTAAGGGACAGGGAGGAACCGGGGAGCTGTTTTTT.